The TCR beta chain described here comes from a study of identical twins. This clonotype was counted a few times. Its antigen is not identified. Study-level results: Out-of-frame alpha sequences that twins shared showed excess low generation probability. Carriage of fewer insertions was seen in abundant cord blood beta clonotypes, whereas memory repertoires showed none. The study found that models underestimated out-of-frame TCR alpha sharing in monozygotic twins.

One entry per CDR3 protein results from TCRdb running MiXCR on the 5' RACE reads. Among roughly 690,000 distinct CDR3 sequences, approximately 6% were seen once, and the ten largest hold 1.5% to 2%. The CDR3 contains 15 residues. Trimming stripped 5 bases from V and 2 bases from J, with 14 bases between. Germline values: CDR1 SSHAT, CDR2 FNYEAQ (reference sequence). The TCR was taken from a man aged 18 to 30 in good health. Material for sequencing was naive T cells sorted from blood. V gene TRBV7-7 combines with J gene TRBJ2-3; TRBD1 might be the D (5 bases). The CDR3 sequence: CASSPLTRDTDTQYF. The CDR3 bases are TGTGCCAGCAGCCCTCTTACCAGGGACACAGATACGCAGTATTTT.